This entry features one T cell receptor (beta chain) sequence. This CDR3 comprises 15 residues. The germline CDR1 and CDR2 sequences are SGDLS and YYNGEE. J lost 4 bases, V lost 4 bases, and 7 bases had no gene match. Those enrolled in Seattle joined during active infection and were followed longitudinally afterward. In the authors' workflow: By means of reference gene primer amplification, nucleated cell counts were estimated. Measured with immunoSEQ multiplex PCR; TCRdb has only the in-frame clones, and not every one. The DNA was the basis for D and trimming; V, J and clone size are from that table. Counted here are about 58,000 clones, 80% to 85% occurring once; the ten biggest clones make up approximately 10%. This sample stems from a study of blood T cell repertoires in COVID-19. Across the study: Acute and convalescent COVID-19 samples came from the United States, Italy and Spain. PBMCs, B-cell-depleted T cells, or T cells provided the cDNA or gDNA that made up the material.

The sample consisted of peripheral blood. J is TRBJ1-3 and V is TRBV9, with 8 bases lining up with TRBD1. The sequence derives from a man aged 80 or over with COVID-19, enrolled during active disease. The CDR3 bases are TGTGCCAGCAGCAAACAGGGGGGGACGGGAAACACCATATATTTT. It is translated as CASSKQGGTGNTIYF.